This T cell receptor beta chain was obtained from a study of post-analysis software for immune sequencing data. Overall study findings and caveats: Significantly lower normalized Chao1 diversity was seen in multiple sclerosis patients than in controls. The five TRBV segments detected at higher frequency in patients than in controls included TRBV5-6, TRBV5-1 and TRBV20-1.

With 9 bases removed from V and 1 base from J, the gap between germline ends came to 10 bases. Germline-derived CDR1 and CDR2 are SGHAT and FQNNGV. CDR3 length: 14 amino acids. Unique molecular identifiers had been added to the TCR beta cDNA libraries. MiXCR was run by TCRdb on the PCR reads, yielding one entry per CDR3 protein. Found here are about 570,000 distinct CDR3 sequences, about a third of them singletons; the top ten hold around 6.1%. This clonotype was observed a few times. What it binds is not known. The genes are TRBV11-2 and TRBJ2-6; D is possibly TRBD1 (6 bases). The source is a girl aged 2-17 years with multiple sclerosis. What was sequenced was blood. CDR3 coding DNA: TGTGCCAGTGTGGGGACATCTGGGGCCAACGTCCTGACTTTC. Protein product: CASVGTSGANVLTF.